This T cell receptor beta chain was found in a study of blood T cell repertoires in COVID-19. Participant reports of clinical history set cohort assignment. The J segment lost 6 bases and the V segment lost 4 bases, leaving 13 bases of the junction unmatched. The CDR3 totals 17 residues. The V gene's germline CDR1 is LGHNA and CDR2 YNFKEQ. Methods used by the authors: Estimated nucleated cell counts came from reference gene primer amplification. The assay was immunoSEQ multiplex PCR, and TCRdb's table has in-frame clones only and misses some. V and J calls and clone size are copied from that table; D and trimming were computed from the DNA. The sample comprises about 150,000 clones, about 85% of which are singletons, and roughly 4% rests with the top ten.

The TCR was taken from a woman between 40 and 55 years old who had been exposed to COVID-19. Sequenced input: PBMCs or T cells enriched from blood (not recorded which). V usage is TRBV4-2 and J usage is TRBJ2-2; 8 positions match TRBD1. The CDR3 DNA reads as TGTGCCAGCAGCCTATACTCGGACAGGGATGTCCCCGGGGAGCTGTTTTTT. The encoded protein is CASSLYSDRDVPGELFF.